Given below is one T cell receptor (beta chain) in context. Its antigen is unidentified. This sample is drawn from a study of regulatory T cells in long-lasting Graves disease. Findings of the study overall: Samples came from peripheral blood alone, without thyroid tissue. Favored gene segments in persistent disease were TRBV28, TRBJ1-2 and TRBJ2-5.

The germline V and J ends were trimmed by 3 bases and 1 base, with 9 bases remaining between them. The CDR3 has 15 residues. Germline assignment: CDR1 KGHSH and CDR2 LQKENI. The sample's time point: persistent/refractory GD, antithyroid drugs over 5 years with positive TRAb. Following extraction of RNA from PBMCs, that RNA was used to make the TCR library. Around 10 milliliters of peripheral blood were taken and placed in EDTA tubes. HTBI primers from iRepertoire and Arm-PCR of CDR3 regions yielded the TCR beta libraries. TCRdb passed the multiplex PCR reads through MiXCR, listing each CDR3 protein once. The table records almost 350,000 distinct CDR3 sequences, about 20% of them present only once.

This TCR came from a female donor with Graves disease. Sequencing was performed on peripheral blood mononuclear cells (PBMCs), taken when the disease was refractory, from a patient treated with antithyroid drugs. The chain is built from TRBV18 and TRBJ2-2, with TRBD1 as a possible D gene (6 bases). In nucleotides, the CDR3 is TGTGCCAGCTCACCGCAGACAGGGAACACCGGGGAGCTGTTTTTT. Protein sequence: CASSPQTGNTGELFF.